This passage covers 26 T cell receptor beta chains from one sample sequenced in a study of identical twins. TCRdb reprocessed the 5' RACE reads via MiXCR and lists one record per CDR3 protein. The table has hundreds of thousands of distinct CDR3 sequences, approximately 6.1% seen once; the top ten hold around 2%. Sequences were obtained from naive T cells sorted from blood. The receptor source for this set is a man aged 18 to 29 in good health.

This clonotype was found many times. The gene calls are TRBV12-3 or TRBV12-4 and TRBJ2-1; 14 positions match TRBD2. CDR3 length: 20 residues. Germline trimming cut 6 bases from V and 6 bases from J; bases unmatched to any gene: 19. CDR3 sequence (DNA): TGTGCCAGCAGGCCGCCCCCCTCGACTAGCGGGAGGGGTTTAGGCAATGAGCAGTTCTTC. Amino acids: CASRPPPSTSGRGLGNEQFF.

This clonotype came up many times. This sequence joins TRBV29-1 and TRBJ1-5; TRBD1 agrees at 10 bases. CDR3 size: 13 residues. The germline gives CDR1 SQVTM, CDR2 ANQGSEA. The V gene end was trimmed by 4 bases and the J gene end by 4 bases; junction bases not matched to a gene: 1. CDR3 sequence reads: CSVGDRGNQPQHF. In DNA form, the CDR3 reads TGCAGCGTTGGGGACAGGGGTAATCAGCCCCAGCATTTT.

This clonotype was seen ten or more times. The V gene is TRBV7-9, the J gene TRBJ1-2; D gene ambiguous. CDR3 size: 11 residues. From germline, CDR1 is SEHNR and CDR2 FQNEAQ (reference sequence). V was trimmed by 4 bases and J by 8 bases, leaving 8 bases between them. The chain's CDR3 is CASSSFTGYTF. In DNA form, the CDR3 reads TGTGCCAGCAGCTCCTTTACCGGCTACACCTTC.

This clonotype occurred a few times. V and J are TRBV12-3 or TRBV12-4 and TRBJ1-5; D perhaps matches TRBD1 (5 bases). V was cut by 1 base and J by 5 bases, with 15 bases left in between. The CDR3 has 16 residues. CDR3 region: CASSLVQLMGDQPQHF. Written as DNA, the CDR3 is TGTGCCAGCAGTTTAGTCCAGTTGATGGGGGATCAGCCCCAGCATTTT.

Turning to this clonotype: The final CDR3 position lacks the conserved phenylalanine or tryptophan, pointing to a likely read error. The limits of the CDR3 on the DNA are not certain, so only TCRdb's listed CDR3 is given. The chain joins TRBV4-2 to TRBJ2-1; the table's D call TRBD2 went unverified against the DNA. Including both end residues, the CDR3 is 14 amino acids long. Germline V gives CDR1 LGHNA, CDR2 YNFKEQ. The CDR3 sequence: CASSQAGLGGDLFS.

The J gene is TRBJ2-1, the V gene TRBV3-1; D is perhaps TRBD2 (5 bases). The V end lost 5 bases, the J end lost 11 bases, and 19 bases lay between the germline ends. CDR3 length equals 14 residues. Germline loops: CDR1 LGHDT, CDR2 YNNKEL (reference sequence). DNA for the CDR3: TGTGCCAGCAGCTCGATCCATAGCGCCGAAAAGCAGTTCTTC. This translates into CASSSIHSAEKQFF.

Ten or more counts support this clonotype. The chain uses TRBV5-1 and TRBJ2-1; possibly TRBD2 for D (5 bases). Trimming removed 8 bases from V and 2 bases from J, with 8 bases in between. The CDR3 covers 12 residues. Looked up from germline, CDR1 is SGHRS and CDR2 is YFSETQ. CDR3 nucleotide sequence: TGCGCCAGGGAGCGGACCTACAATGAGCAGTTCTTC. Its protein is CARERTYNEQFF.

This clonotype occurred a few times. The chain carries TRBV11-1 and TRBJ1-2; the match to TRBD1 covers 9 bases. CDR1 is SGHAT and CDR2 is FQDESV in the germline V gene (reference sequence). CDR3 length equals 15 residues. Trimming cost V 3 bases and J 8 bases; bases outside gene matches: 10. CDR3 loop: CASSFLSGQGHGYTF. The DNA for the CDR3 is TGTGCCAGCAGCTTTCTTTCCGGACAGGGGCACGGCTACACCTTC.

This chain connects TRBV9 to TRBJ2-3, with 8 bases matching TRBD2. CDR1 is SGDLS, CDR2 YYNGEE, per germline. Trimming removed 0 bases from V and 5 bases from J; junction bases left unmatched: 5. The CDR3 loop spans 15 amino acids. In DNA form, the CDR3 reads TGTGCCAGCAGCGTAGGGGGGCTAGCGGGAGATACGCAGTATTTT. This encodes CASSVGGLAGDTQYF.

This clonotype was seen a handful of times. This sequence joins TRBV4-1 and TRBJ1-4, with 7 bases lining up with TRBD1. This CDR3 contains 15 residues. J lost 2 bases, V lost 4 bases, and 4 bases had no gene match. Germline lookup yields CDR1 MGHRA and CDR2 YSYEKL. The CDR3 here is CASSRIQGTNEKLFF. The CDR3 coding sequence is TGCGCCAGCAGCCGCATACAGGGGACTAATGAAAAACTGTTTTTT.

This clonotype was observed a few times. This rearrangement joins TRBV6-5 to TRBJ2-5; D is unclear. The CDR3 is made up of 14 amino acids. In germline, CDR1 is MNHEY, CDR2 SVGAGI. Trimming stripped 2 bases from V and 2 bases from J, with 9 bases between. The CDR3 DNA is TGTGCCAGCAGTTACGGCAGTCTACAAGAGACCCAGTACTTC. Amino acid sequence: CASSYGSLQETQYF.

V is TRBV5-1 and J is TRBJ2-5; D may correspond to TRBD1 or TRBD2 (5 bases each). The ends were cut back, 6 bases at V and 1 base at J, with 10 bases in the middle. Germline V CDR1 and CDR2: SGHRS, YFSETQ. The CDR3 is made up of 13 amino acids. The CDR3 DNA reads TGCGCCAGCACCCTGGGACCCCAAGAGACCCAGTACTTC. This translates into CASTLGPQETQYF.

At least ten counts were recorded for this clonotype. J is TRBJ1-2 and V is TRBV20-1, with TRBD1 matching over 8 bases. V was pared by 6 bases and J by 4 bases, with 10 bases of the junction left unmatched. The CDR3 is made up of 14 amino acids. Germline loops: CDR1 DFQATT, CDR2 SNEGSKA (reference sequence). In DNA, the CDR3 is TGCAGTGCAACTCCCAGGGGGCTGGGCTATGGCTACACCTTC. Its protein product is CSATPRGLGYGYTF.

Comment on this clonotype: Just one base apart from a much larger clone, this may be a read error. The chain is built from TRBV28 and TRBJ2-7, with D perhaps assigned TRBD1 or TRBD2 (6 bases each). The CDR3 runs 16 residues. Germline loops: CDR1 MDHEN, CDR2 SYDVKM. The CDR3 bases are TGTGCCAGCAGTTTATATCGGGGGCAGCCCTCCTGCGAGCAGTACTTC. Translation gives CASSLYRGQPSCEQYF.

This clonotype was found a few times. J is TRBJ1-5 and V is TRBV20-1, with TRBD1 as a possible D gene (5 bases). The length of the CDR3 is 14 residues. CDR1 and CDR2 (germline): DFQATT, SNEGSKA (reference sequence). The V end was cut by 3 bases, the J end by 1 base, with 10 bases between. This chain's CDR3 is CSASPDSSNQPQHF. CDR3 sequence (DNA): TGCAGTGCTAGTCCCGACAGCAGCAATCAGCCCCAGCATTTT.

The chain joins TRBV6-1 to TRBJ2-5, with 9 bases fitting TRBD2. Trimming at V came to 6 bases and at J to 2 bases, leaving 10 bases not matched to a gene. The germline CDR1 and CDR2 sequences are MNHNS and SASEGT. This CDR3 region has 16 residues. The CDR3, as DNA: TGTGCCAGCAGGGAAAAGGCGGGAGGGTTGCAAGAGACCCAGTACTTC. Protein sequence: CASREKAGGLQETQYF.

This CDR3 is CASSETGLTDTQYF. CDR3 DNA: TGTGCCAGCAGCGAGACAGGGTTGACAGATACGCAGTATTTT. V usage is TRBV28 and J usage is TRBJ2-3; 7 positions agree with TRBD1. CDR3 length equals 14 residues. The germline V gene has CDR1 MDHEN and CDR2 SYDVKM. V shed 6 bases, J shed 3 bases, and the junction held 6 bases outside the gene matches.

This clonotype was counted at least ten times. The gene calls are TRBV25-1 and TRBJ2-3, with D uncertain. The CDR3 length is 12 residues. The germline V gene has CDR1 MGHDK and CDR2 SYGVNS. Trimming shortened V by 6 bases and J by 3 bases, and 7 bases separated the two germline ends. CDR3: CASRSLTDTQYF. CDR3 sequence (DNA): TGTGCCAGCAGATCCCTAACAGATACGCAGTATTTT.

CDR3 sequence reads: CASTDQGAMNTEAFF. For the CDR3, the DNA is TGTGCCAGCACCGACCAGGGGGCGATGAACACTGAAGCTTTCTTT. The chain links TRBV5-6 to TRBJ1-1; the match to TRBD1 covers 8 bases. The germline V gene has CDR1 SGHDT and CDR2 YYEEEE. The CDR3 length is 15 residues. Trimming removed 6 bases from V and 0 bases from J; junction bases left unmatched: 7.

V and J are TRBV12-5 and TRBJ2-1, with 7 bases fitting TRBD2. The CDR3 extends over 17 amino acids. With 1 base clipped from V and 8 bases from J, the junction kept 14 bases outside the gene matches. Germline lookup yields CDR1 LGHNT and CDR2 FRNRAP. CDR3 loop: CASGLATFSGPGDEQFF. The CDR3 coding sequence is TGTGCTAGTGGTTTGGCAACCTTTAGCGGGCCGGGGGATGAGCAGTTCTTC. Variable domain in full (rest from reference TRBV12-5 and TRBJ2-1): DARVTQTPRHKVTEMGQEVTMRCQPILGHNTVFWYRQTMMQGLELLAYFRNRAPLDDSGMPKDRFSAEMPDATLATLKIQPSEPRDSAVYFCASGLATFSGPGDEQFFGPGTRLTVL.

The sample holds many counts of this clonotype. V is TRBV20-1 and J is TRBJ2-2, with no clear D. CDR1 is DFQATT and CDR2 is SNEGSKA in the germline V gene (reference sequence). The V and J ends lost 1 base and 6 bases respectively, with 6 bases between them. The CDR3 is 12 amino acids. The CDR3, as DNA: TGCAGTGCTAGAGTCCCGGCCGGGGAGCTGTTTTTT. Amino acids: CSARVPAGELFF.

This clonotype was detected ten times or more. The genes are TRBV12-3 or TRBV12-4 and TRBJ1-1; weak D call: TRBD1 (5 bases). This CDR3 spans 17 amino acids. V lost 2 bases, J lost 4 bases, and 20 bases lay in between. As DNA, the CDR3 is TGTGCCAGCAGTTTACCAAGCCCGGGGCCCGTTGTCACTGAAGCTTTCTTT. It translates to CASSLPSPGPVVTEAFF.

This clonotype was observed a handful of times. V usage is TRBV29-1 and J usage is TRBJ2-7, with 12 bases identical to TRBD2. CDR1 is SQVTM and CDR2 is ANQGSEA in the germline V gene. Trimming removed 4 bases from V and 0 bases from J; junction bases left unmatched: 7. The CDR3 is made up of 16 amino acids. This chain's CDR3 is CSVGLAGEISSYEQYV. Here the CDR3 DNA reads TGCAGCGTTGGACTAGCGGGGGAGATTAGCTCCTACGAGCAGTACGTC.

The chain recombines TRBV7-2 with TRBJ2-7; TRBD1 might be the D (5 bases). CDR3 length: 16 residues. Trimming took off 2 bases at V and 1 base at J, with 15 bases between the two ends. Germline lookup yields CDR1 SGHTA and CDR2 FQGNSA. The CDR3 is CASSLSPGIRSYEQYF. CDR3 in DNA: TGTGCCAGCAGCTTAAGTCCAGGGATACGGTCCTACGAGCAGTACTTC.

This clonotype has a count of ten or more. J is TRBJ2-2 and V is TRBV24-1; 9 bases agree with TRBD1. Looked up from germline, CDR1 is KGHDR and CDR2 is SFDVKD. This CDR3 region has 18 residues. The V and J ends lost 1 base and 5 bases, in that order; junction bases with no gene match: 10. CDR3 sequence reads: CATSDLRSGTGITGELFF. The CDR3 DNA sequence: TGTGCCACCAGTGATTTACGATCCGGGACAGGGATAACCGGGGAGCTGTTTTTT.

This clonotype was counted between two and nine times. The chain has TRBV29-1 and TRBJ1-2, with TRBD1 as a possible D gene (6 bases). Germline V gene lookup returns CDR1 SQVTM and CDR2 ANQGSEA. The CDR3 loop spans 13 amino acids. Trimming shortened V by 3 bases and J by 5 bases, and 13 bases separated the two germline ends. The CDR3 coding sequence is TGCAGCGTTGACGGGGGCGCAGGATATGGCTACACCTTC. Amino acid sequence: CSVDGGAGYGYTF.